One TCR beta chain is described in this entry. Its antigen is not identified. This sample was included in a study of T cells after yellow fever vaccination. The study's findings and limits: In post-booster samples, most primary-vaccination clones reappeared (just under 98% CD4, roughly 89% CD8).

J lost 10 bases, V lost 0 bases, and 12 bases had no gene match. Germline-derived CDR1 and CDR2 are MGHDK and SYGVNS. The length of the CDR3 is 16 residues. Researchers made TCR cDNA using 5'RACE template switching, and this step added a universal primer site and UMIs. TCRdb recomputed calls from the 5' RACE reads with MiXCR, one row per CDR3 protein. This repertoire shows some 340,000 distinct CDR3 sequences, about 10% found once; its top ten account for approximately 3%. The chain combines TRBV25-1 with TRBJ2-1, with 7 bases lining up with TRBD2. This sequence originates from a man between 18 and 35 years old who received the YFV17D yellow fever vaccine. Material: CD4+ T cells sorted from PBMCs, obtained 45 days after the yellow fever booster vaccination. The CDR3 reads CASSEYVGGSFSEQFF. The CDR3 nucleotides are TGTGCCAGCAGTGAATACGTCGGGGGGAGTTTCTCCGAGCAGTTCTTC.